Listed here are 10 T cell receptor beta chains from one sample, sequenced in a study of blood T cell repertoires in COVID-19. Repertoires were generated with immunoSEQ multiplex PCR, while TCRdb's copy carries only in-frame clones and drops some. The data show 100,000 to 150,000 clones, more than 75% seen once. Source material: peripheral blood. The source of these receptors is a woman aged 70-85 years with COVID-19, enrolled during active disease.

J is TRBJ1-6 and V is TRBV5-4; TRBD1 is a possible D gene (6 bases). This CDR3 contains 15 residues. CDR1 SGHNT and CDR2 YYREEE come from the germline V gene (reference sequence). V shed 2 bases and J shed 8 bases, with 14 bases lying between them. The CDR3 nucleotides read TGTGCCAGCAGCTTACGACAGGCCGCGGATTCACCCCTCCACTTT. Its protein product is CASSLRQAADSPLHF.

V usage is TRBV6-4 and J usage is TRBJ2-2, with 8 bases fitting TRBD1. The CDR3 has 14 residues. Per the germline V gene, CDR1 is MRHNA and CDR2 is SNTAGT. J was trimmed by 5 bases and V by 6 bases; bases with no gene match: 5. The CDR3, as DNA: TGTGCCAGCAGCCAGGGGGCAAGTACCGGGGAGCTGTTTTTT. Translation gives CASSQGASTGELFF.

V and J are TRBV12-5 and TRBJ2-1; TRBD2 matches 14 bases. There are 17 residues in the CDR3. V was clipped by 2 bases and J by 6 bases; unmatched bases: 6. CDR1 is LGHNT, CDR2 FRNRAP, per germline. The CDR3, as DNA: TGTGCTAGTGGTTTGCCCTTGACTAGCGGGGGGGCCAATGAGCAGTTCTTC. Amino acids: CASGLPLTSGGANEQFF.

This CDR3 is CASSAGQGVGQPQHF. The CDR3 coding sequence is TGTGCCAGCAGTGCTGGACAGGGCGTCGGTCAGCCCCAGCATTTT. The rearrangement joins TRBV25-1 to TRBJ1-5, with 8 positions matching TRBD1. Germline V gene lookup returns CDR1 MGHDK and CDR2 SYGVNS. The CDR3 has 15 amino acids. V lost 4 bases and J lost 6; bases outside the gene matches: 8. The whole variable domain, remainder taken from reference TRBV25-1 and TRBJ1-5, is EADIYQTPRYLVIGTGKKITLECSQTMGHDKMYWYQQDPGMELHLIHYSYGVNSTEKGDLSSESTVSRIRTEHFPLTLESARPSHTSQYLCASSAGQGVGQPQHFGDGTRLSIL.

V gene TRBV7-2 combines with J gene TRBJ2-7, with 8 nucleotides matching TRBD1. CDR1 SGHTA and CDR2 FQGNSA come from the germline V gene. The junction had 9 bases not matched to a gene; V was cut back by 5 bases and J by 3 bases. This CDR3 has 15 amino acids. CDR3 region: CASSPRAGGVYEQYF. The CDR3 nucleotides read TGTGCCAGCAGCCCCCGGGCAGGGGGCGTCTACGAGCAGTACTTC.

J is TRBJ2-7 and V is TRBV6-5; 8 nucleotides line up with TRBD2. Germline V CDR1 and CDR2: MNHEY, SVGAGI. CDR3 length equals 13 residues. Germline trimming cut 8 bases from V and 2 bases from J; bases unmatched to any gene: 5. Here the CDR3 reads CASQRGSTYEQYF. The CDR3 DNA is TGTGCCAGCCAGCGGGGGAGCACCTACGAGCAGTACTTC.

This clone was detected once. This sequence joins TRBV28 and TRBJ1-2; TRBD1 agrees at 7 bases. Germline trimming cut 5 bases from V and 8 bases from J; bases unmatched to any gene: 11. This CDR3 spans 14 amino acids. Germline V gives CDR1 MDHEN, CDR2 SYDVKM. This CDR3 is CASSPPDRVGGYTF. Written as DNA, the CDR3 is TGTGCCAGCAGTCCCCCTGACAGGGTAGGAGGCTACACCTTC.

The chain has TRBV2 and TRBJ1-2, with TRBD1 matching over 7 bases. This CDR3 spans 13 amino acids. The germline V gene has CDR1 SNHLY and CDR2 FYNNEI. Trimming took 6 bases from V and 8 from J; bases not matched to a gene: 9. The CDR3 loop reads CASSTQGFGGYTF. CDR3 coding DNA: TGTGCCAGCAGCACACAGGGGTTCGGGGGCTACACCTTC.

The rearrangement links TRBV7-9 to TRBJ1-2; TRBD1 aligns across 10 bases. Unmatched junction bases numbered 17, after V lost 7 bases and J lost 6 bases. The CDR3 covers 17 residues. The germline gives CDR1 SEHNR, CDR2 FQNEAQ (reference sequence). Written as DNA, the CDR3 is TGTGCCAGCACCACCGGTTGGCTCGGGACAGGGGACCATGGCTACACCTTC. Its protein product is CASTTGWLGTGDHGYTF.

V usage is TRBV5-1 and J usage is TRBJ2-5; tentatively, D is TRBD1 (6 bases). The CDR3 is 14 residues long. CDR1 and CDR2 from the germline V gene are SGHRS and YFSETQ. Trimming took 7 bases from V and 3 from J, leaving 16 bases between them. The CDR3 is CASRPTGSEETQYF. CDR3 bases: TGCGCCAGCCGACCGACAGGTTCCGAAGAGACCCAGTACTTC.